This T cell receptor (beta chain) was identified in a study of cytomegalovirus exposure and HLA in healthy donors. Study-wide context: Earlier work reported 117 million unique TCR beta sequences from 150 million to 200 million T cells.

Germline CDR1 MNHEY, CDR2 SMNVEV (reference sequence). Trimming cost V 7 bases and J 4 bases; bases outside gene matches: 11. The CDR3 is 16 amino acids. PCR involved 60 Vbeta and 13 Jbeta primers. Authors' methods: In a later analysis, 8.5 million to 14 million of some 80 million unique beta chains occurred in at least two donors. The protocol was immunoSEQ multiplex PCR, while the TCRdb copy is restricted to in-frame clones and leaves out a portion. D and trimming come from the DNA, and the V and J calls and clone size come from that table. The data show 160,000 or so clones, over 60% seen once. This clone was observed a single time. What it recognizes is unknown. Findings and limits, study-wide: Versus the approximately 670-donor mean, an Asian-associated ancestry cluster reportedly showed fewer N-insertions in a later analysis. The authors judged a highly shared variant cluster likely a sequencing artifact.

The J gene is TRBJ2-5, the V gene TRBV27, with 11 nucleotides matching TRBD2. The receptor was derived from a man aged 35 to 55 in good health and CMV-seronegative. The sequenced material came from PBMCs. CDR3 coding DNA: TGTGCCAGCAAGGCTAGCGGGGGGCAATTAGGAGAGACCCAGTACTTC. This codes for CASKASGGQLGETQYF.